Listed here are 7 T cell receptor beta chains from one sample, sequenced in a study of OX40 agonist ivuxolimab in advanced cancers. Profiled with immunoSEQ multiplex PCR; TCRdb holds only in-frame clones, not every one. This sample carries about 80,000 clones, roughly 90% of them seen once, and the ten largest clones take less than 10%. The sequences come from CD4+ or CD8+ T cells sorted from blood, collected in a trial of the OX40 agonist ivuxolimab. The receptors shown here come from an adult with an advanced solid tumor such as melanoma, head and neck, liver or kidney cancer.

This clone appeared a single time. The chain is built from TRBV10-3 and TRBJ1-3, with no clear D. V was clipped by 10 bases and J by 2 bases, with 6 bases between them. CDR1 and CDR2 from the germline V gene are ENHRY and SYGVKD. This CDR3 spans 11 amino acids. CDR3 in DNA: TGTGCCACTTGGGCTGGAAACACCATATATTTT. It codes for CATWAGNTIYF.

V and J are TRBV4-3 and TRBJ1-1, with D unclear. V shed 0 bases and J shed 6 bases, with 14 bases lying between them. The CDR3 covers 15 residues. The V gene's germline CDR1 is LGHNA and CDR2 YSLEER. The CDR3 sequence: CASSQDHEGRPEAFF. The CDR3 DNA reads as TGCGCCAGCAGCCAAGATCATGAGGGTCGGCCTGAAGCTTTCTTT.

This chain connects TRBV6-5 to TRBJ2-3; 7 bases agree with TRBD2. The CDR3 runs to 16 residues. CDR1 is MNHEY, CDR2 SVGAGI, per germline. Trimming at V came to 4 bases and at J to 1 base, leaving 8 bases not matched to a gene. CDR3 nucleotide sequence: TGTGCCAGCAGTTGGACCTCACGGGGGGGCACAGATACGCAGTATTTT. Encoded protein: CASSWTSRGGTDTQYF.

Only one count was recorded for this clone. The chain is built from TRBV19 and TRBJ1-2; a weak D match, TRBD1 (5 bases). Germline V lookup: CDR1 LNHDA, CDR2 SQIVND (reference sequence). Trimming pared 3 bases from V and 7 bases from J, leaving 15 bases between. The CDR3 sequence is 14 residues long. The CDR3 here is CASSIVEGAGGYTF. CDR3 in DNA: TGTGCCAGTAGTATTGTGGAAGGGGCCGGTGGCTACACCTTC.

This sequence joins TRBV27 and TRBJ2-7; TRBD1 is a possible D gene (7 bases). The CDR3 runs 16 residues. Trimming left V 7 bases short and J 1 base short, with 20 bases between. CDR1 and CDR2 from the germline V gene are MNHEY and SMNVEV (reference sequence). The DNA of the CDR3 is TGTGCCAGCACCCACCTAGGGGCAGGGGGGTCCTACGAGCAGTACTTC. Translation gives CASTHLGAGGSYEQYF.

The chain joins TRBV10-3 to TRBJ1-4; D remains ambiguous. The CDR3 loop spans 16 amino acids. V shed 2 bases and J shed 4 bases, with 14 bases lying between them. Germline assignment: CDR1 ENHRY and CDR2 SYGVKD. CDR3 protein: CAISERWAGDNEKLFF. The CDR3 nucleotides are TGTGCCATCAGTGAGCGTTGGGCAGGCGATAATGAAAAACTGTTTTTT.

V gene TRBV13 combines with J gene TRBJ2-3; D is possibly TRBD2 (6 bases). CDR1 is PRHDT, CDR2 FYEKMQ, per germline (reference sequence). The CDR3 sequence is 16 residues long. Trimming left V 5 bases short and J 2 bases short, with 17 bases between. CDR3 sequence (DNA): TGTGCCAGCAGCACCGGCGGCGGACTACCCACAGATACGCAGTATTTT. Translation gives CASSTGGGLPTDTQYF.